The T cell receptor beta chain under discussion was sequenced for a study of T cells in Graves' hyperthyroidism and ophthalmopathy. Regarding the study as a whole: Ophthalmopathy was separated from stable hyperthyroidism by a 13 V-J model.

About this clonotype itself: Antigen unknown.

Investigators excluded patients with uncontrolled infection, other autoimmune disease, pregnancy or lactation. Amplified TCR beta CDR3 regions derived from RNA transcripts. HTBI primers drove first-round RT-PCR of the TCR CDR3. TCRdb re-derived calls from the multiplex PCR reads in MiXCR, one entry per CDR3 protein. Among around 340,000 distinct CDR3 sequences listed, about a sixth were seen once. The sample consisted of blood. This TCR was sampled from a woman aged 30 to 39 with Graves' hyperthyroidism that later progressed to Graves' ophthalmopathy.

This CDR3 is CSARLAGGFYEQYF. Here the CDR3 DNA reads TGCAGTGCTAGACTAGCGGGGGGCTTCTACGAGCAGTACTTC. The gene calls are TRBV20-1 and TRBJ2-7, with TRBD2 matching 11 bases. Germline assignment: CDR1 DFQATT and CDR2 SNEGSKA (reference sequence). V shed 2 bases and J 3 bases; nucleotides not matched to a gene: 3. This CDR3 has 14 amino acids.